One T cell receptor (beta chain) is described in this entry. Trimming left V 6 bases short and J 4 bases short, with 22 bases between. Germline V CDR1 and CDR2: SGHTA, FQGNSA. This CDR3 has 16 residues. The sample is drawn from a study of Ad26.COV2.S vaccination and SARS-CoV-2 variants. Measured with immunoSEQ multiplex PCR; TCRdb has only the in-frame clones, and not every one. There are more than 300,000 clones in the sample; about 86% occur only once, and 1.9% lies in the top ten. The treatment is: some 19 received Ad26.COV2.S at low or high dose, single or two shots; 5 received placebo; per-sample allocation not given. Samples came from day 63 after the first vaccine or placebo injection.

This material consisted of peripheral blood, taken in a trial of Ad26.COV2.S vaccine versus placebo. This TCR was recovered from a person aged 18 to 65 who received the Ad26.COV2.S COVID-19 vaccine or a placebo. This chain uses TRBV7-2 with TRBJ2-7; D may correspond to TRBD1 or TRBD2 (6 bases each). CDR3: CASRPNYRGGTYEQYF. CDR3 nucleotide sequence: TGTGCCAGCAGGCCCAACTACCGAGGGGGGACGTACGAGCAGTACTTC.